These T cell receptor beta chains were read from a single sample in a study of shared clonotypes between healthy human individuals. Assay used: immunoSEQ multiplex PCR; TCRdb lists only in-frame clones, some missing. The table has 550,000 to 850,000 clones, 72% seen once. Material: memory CD4+ T cells sorted from blood. The receptors were sampled from a woman aged 25 to 39 in good health. Both conserved end residues are part of each CDR3. The D gene is left open where the match is weak. Rows may omit the clone size; those that give it use once, few, many or a size class.

j_call: TRBJ1-1; v_call: TRBV6-1; d_call: .; cdr3_length: 12; clone_size: once; cdr3_aa: CASRGQNTEAFF; cdr3_nt: TGTGCCAGCAGGGGTCAGAACACTGAAGCTTTCTTT
j_call: TRBJ2-1; v_call: TRBV19; d_call: .; cdr3_length: 20; clone_size: .; cdr3_aa: CASRQTGGLSTSGFYNEQFF; cdr3_nt: TGTGCCAGTAGGCAGACAGGGGGCCTTTCGACTAGCGGGTTCTACAATGAGCAGTTCTTC
j_call: TRBJ1-2; v_call: TRBV7-2; d_call: .; cdr3_length: 14; clone_size: once; cdr3_aa: CASSFYEGNYGYTF; cdr3_nt: TGTGCCAGCAGCTTTTACGAGGGAAACTATGGCTACACCTTC
j_call: TRBJ1-1; v_call: TRBV6-1; d_call: .; cdr3_length: 12; clone_size: .; cdr3_aa: CASSETATEAFF; cdr3_nt: TGTGCCAGCAGTGAAACGGCCACTGAAGCTTTCTTT
j_call: TRBJ2-1; v_call: TRBV19; d_call: TRBD2; cdr3_length: 15; clone_size: .; cdr3_aa: CASNPISGPYNEQFF; cdr3_nt: TGTGCCAGTAATCCCATTAGCGGGCCCTACAATGAGCAGTTCTTC
j_call: TRBJ2-5; v_call: TRBV30; d_call: .; cdr3_length: 13; clone_size: .; cdr3_aa: CAWTSISGETQYF; cdr3_nt: TGTGCCTGGACTAGTATTTCTGGAGAGACCCAGTACTTC
j_call: TRBJ1-3; v_call: TRBV6-5; d_call: .; cdr3_length: 15; clone_size: .; cdr3_aa: CASSYSGGAGNTIYF; cdr3_nt: TGTGCCAGCAGTTACTCTGGGGGTGCTGGAAACACCATATATTTT
j_call: TRBJ1-5; v_call: TRBV18; d_call: TRBD1; cdr3_length: 14; clone_size: .; cdr3_aa: CASSLQGDRQPQHF; cdr3_nt: TGTGCCAGCTCACTACAGGGGGATCGGCAGCCCCAGCATTTT
j_call: TRBJ1-1; v_call: TRBV28; d_call: TRBD1; cdr3_length: 14; clone_size: .; cdr3_aa: CASSLLPGQGEAFF; cdr3_nt: TGTGCCAGCAGTCTCTTGCCGGGACAGGGGGAAGCTTTCTTT
j_call: TRBJ2-3; v_call: TRBV29-1; d_call: .; cdr3_length: 13; clone_size: .; cdr3_aa: CSVAGVSTDTQYF; cdr3_nt: TGCAGCGTTGCTGGGGTTAGCACAGATACGCAGTATTTT
j_call: TRBJ2-7; v_call: TRBV4-1; d_call: .; cdr3_length: 14; clone_size: few; cdr3_aa: CASSQGVFGYEQYF; cdr3_nt: TGCGCCAGCAGCCAAGGCGTCTTTGGATACGAGCAGTACTTC
j_call: TRBJ2-1; v_call: TRBV15; d_call: .; cdr3_length: 17; clone_size: .; cdr3_aa: CATSREGGGQAYNEQFF; cdr3_nt: TGTGCCACCAGCAGAGAAGGGGGAGGACAGGCATACAATGAGCAGTTCTTC
j_call: TRBJ2-7; v_call: TRBV4-2; d_call: .; cdr3_length: 17; clone_size: .; cdr3_aa: CASSQDGAREVDYEQYF; cdr3_nt: TGTGCCAGCAGCCAAGATGGCGCGAGGGAGGTTGACTACGAGCAGTACTTC
j_call: TRBJ1-1; v_call: TRBV6-6; d_call: TRBD1; cdr3_length: 14; clone_size: once; cdr3_aa: CASGHTGGSTEAFF; cdr3_nt: TGTGCCAGCGGACATACAGGGGGTAGCACTGAAGCTTTCTTT
j_call: TRBJ2-7; v_call: TRBV7-8; d_call: .; cdr3_length: 14; clone_size: .; cdr3_aa: CASGEARWPWEQYF; cdr3_nt: TGTGCCAGCGGGGAAGCCCGTTGGCCGTGGGAGCAGTACTTC
j_call: TRBJ1-1; v_call: TRBV5-4; d_call: .; cdr3_length: 14; clone_size: .; cdr3_aa: CASSSPTRNTEAFF; cdr3_nt: TGTGCCAGCAGCTCCCCGACAAGGAACACTGAAGCTTTCTTT
j_call: TRBJ2-7; v_call: TRBV29-1; d_call: TRBD1; cdr3_length: 12; clone_size: once; cdr3_aa: CSVVGQTYEQYF; cdr3_nt: TGCAGCGTTGTGGGACAGACCTACGAGCAGTACTTC
j_call: TRBJ2-7; v_call: TRBV7-8; d_call: .; cdr3_length: 14; clone_size: few; cdr3_aa: CASSLGSRVYEQYF; cdr3_nt: TGTGCCAGCAGCTTAGGTTCTAGGGTCTACGAGCAGTACTTC
j_call: TRBJ1-5; v_call: TRBV27; d_call: .; cdr3_length: 17; clone_size: .; cdr3_aa: CASSLFPSGGLNQPQHF; cdr3_nt: TGTGCCAGCAGTTTGTTTCCATCTGGGGGCCTTAATCAGCCCCAGCATTTT
j_call: TRBJ2-5; v_call: TRBV28; d_call: TRBD1; cdr3_length: 16; clone_size: .; cdr3_aa: CASRAGRQGVLVTQYF; cdr3_nt: TGTGCCAGCAGGGCCGGCCGACAGGGGGTTCTTGTAACCCAGTACTTC
j_call: TRBJ2-3; v_call: TRBV28; d_call: TRBD2; cdr3_length: 18; clone_size: .; cdr3_aa: CASSLIAGGVKSTDTQYF; cdr3_nt: TGTGCCAGCAGCCTCATAGCGGGAGGGGTAAAGAGCACAGATACGCAGTATTTT
j_call: TRBJ1-2; v_call: TRBV19; d_call: .; cdr3_length: 14; clone_size: many; cdr3_aa: CASSISGFNYGYTF; cdr3_nt: TGTGCCAGTAGTATCTCAGGTTTTAACTATGGCTACACCTTC
j_call: TRBJ1-1; v_call: TRBV11-2; d_call: TRBD1; cdr3_length: 15; clone_size: .; cdr3_aa: CASSPHPDRGTEAFF; cdr3_nt: TGTGCCAGCAGCCCACACCCGGACAGGGGCACTGAAGCTTTCTTT
j_call: TRBJ1-5; v_call: TRBV30; d_call: .; cdr3_length: 13; clone_size: .; cdr3_aa: CAWSVGEGLPQHF; cdr3_nt: TGTGCCTGGAGTGTGGGGGAAGGTCTGCCCCAGCATTTT
j_call: TRBJ2-7; v_call: TRBV28; d_call: .; cdr3_length: 14; clone_size: once; cdr3_aa: CASSPQKRSYEQYF; cdr3_nt: TGTGCCAGCAGTCCACAAAAACGATCCTACGAGCAGTACTTC
j_call: TRBJ2-2; v_call: TRBV5-1; d_call: TRBD2; cdr3_length: 16; clone_size: .; cdr3_aa: CASSDTSGSGTGELFF; cdr3_nt: TGCGCCAGCAGCGACACTAGCGGGAGTGGCACCGGGGAGCTGTTTTTT
j_call: TRBJ1-1; v_call: TRBV28; d_call: TRBD1; cdr3_length: 14; clone_size: .; cdr3_aa: CASKRQGLYTEAFF; cdr3_nt: TGTGCCAGCAAACGACAGGGTTTGTACACTGAAGCTTTCTTT
j_call: TRBJ1-1; v_call: TRBV9; d_call: TRBD1; cdr3_length: 15; clone_size: .; cdr3_aa: CASSGPGGGGTEAFF; cdr3_nt: TGTGCCAGCAGCGGCCCAGGGGGCGGAGGGACTGAAGCTTTCTTT
j_call: TRBJ1-3; v_call: TRBV28; d_call: .; cdr3_length: 14; clone_size: few; cdr3_aa: CASSKQGYGNTIYF; cdr3_nt: TGTGCCAGCAGTAAACAGGGATACGGAAACACCATATATTTT
j_call: TRBJ1-1; v_call: TRBV28; d_call: .; cdr3_length: 15; clone_size: .; cdr3_aa: CASSLFGGGNTEAFF; cdr3_nt: TGTGCCAGCAGTTTATTCGGGGGTGGGAACACTGAAGCTTTCTTT
j_call: TRBJ1-1; v_call: TRBV19; d_call: .; cdr3_length: 18; clone_size: .; cdr3_aa: CASSVIKSQGLLRPEAFF; cdr3_nt: TGTGCCAGTAGTGTTATAAAGTCGCAGGGCCTCCTAAGACCTGAAGCTTTCTTT
j_call: TRBJ2-1; v_call: TRBV7-9; d_call: .; cdr3_length: 12; clone_size: .; cdr3_aa: CASSLAGGMQFF; cdr3_nt: TGTGCCAGCAGCTTAGCCGGCGGGATGCAGTTCTTC
j_call: TRBJ2-1; v_call: TRBV5-1; d_call: .; cdr3_length: 15; clone_size: .; cdr3_aa: CASSLGQGRYNEQFF; cdr3_nt: TGCGCCAGCAGCTTGGGGCAGGGGAGGTACAATGAGCAGTTCTTC
j_call: TRBJ2-7; v_call: TRBV28; d_call: TRBD2; cdr3_length: 17; clone_size: .; cdr3_aa: CASSSTQLAALFYEQYF; cdr3_nt: TGTGCCAGCAGTTCCACCCAACTAGCGGCGCTCTTTTACGAGCAGTACTTC
j_call: TRBJ1-2; v_call: TRBV28; d_call: .; cdr3_length: 12; clone_size: .; cdr3_aa: CASSLGDYGYTF; cdr3_nt: TGTGCCAGCAGTTTGGGCGACTATGGCTACACCTTC
j_call: TRBJ1-6; v_call: TRBV7-9; d_call: .; cdr3_length: 14; clone_size: .; cdr3_aa: CASSLDSLNSPLHF; cdr3_nt: TGTGCCAGCAGCCTTGACAGCCTTAATTCACCCCTCCACTTT
j_call: TRBJ2-2; v_call: TRBV5-1; d_call: TRBD2; cdr3_length: 14; clone_size: .; cdr3_aa: CASSLSSGRGELFF; cdr3_nt: TGCGCCAGCAGCTTATCTAGCGGGAGAGGGGAGCTGTTTTTT
j_call: TRBJ1-2; v_call: TRBV19; d_call: .; cdr3_length: 15; clone_size: few; cdr3_aa: CASSRAKDSSYGYTF; cdr3_nt: TGTGCCAGTAGTCGGGCAAAAGACAGCTCCTATGGCTACACCTTC
j_call: TRBJ1-1; v_call: TRBV2; d_call: TRBD1; cdr3_length: 15; clone_size: once; cdr3_aa: CASRRDRSMNTEAFF; cdr3_nt: TGTGCCAGCAGAAGGGACAGGTCGATGAACACTGAAGCTTTCTTT
j_call: TRBJ2-7; v_call: TRBV4-1; d_call: .; cdr3_length: 15; clone_size: .; cdr3_aa: CASSQPGTSNYEQYF; cdr3_nt: TGCGCCAGCAGCCAACCCGGGACTTCAAACTACGAGCAGTACTTC
j_call: TRBJ2-7; v_call: TRBV6-6; d_call: TRBD1; cdr3_length: 14; clone_size: few; cdr3_aa: CASRYGTASLEQYF; cdr3_nt: TGTGCCAGCAGGTATGGGACAGCGTCCCTCGAGCAGTACTTC